Listed below are T cell receptor beta chains from one sample, sequenced in a study of blood T cell repertoires in COVID-19. Only in-frame clones appear in the TCRdb table, and some are missing; sequencing was by immunoSEQ multiplex PCR. The table records 200,000 to 250,000 clones, around 80% of them present only once. The sample comprised PBMCs or T cells enriched from blood (not recorded which). The receptor source for this set is a man aged 60 to 69 who had recovered from COVID-19. The CDR3 runs from the conserved cysteine through the conserved F or W. Expanded clones are given a class, and other clones once, few, many or no size at all.

clone_size: NA
v_call: TRBV29-1
j_call: TRBJ2-7
cdr3_aa: CSVDRGNEQYF

clone_size: NA
v_call: TRBV19
j_call: TRBJ2-7
cdr3_aa: CASSPGRGTGGGYEQYF

clone_size: NA
v_call: TRBV4-1
j_call: TRBJ2-1
cdr3_aa: CASSQEDQRGDEQFF

clone_size: NA
v_call: TRBV7-9
j_call: TRBJ2-1
cdr3_aa: CASSQRAWTETYNEQFF

clone_size: NA
v_call: TRBV2
j_call: TRBJ1-5
cdr3_aa: CASRGTAPNQPQHF

clone_size: NA
v_call: TRBV27
j_call: TRBJ1-1
cdr3_aa: CASSFTWTGVNTEAFF

clone_size: NA
v_call: TRBV6-2/TRBV6-3
j_call: TRBJ2-5
cdr3_aa: CASSYPLSQETQYF

clone_size: NA
v_call: TRBV18
j_call: TRBJ1-4
cdr3_aa: CASSQNGQGREKLFF

clone_size: once
v_call: TRBV19
j_call: TRBJ1-1
cdr3_aa: CASSMYRGGQGVNTEAFF

clone_size: NA
v_call: TRBV7-8
j_call: TRBJ2-1
cdr3_aa: CASSLVRLGAHNEQFF

clone_size: once
v_call: TRBV10-1
j_call: TRBJ1-4
cdr3_aa: CAKDRRNEKLFF

clone_size: NA
v_call: TRBV6-1
j_call: TRBJ2-4
cdr3_aa: CASREPTVRAKNIQYF

clone_size: NA
v_call: TRBV18
j_call: TRBJ1-6
cdr3_aa: CASSPPGSYNSPLHF

clone_size: NA
v_call: TRBV7-8
j_call: TRBJ1-1
cdr3_aa: CASSLRPGSRTEAFF

clone_size: NA
v_call: TRBV2
j_call: TRBJ1-2
cdr3_aa: CAARGQSLNYGYTF

clone_size: NA
v_call: TRBV30
j_call: TRBJ1-3
cdr3_aa: CAVLLGRSGNTIYF

clone_size: NA
v_call: TRBV29-1
j_call: TRBJ2-1
cdr3_aa: CSSGRNLYNEQFF

clone_size: NA
v_call: TRBV5-1
j_call: TRBJ2-3
cdr3_aa: CASSLPAAIAGSSTDTQYF

clone_size: NA
v_call: TRBV6-4
j_call: TRBJ2-2
cdr3_aa: CASSGELDAGELFF

clone_size: NA
v_call: TRBV4-3
j_call: TRBJ1-2
cdr3_aa: CASSQGTGYGYTF